This TCR beta chain derives from a study of T cell repertoires in cytomegalovirus infection (dated by TCRdb to the late 2010s). Context from the whole study: The HLA type of each donor mattered for the analysis, because public TCR beta signatures pointed to carriage of CMV infection along with the matching HLA type.

On this clonotype itself: What antigen it recognizes has not been identified. Base quality data are lacking; no much larger clone is found one base away.

V drops 6 bases and J drops 9 bases, leaving 18 bases in between. The CDR3 starts with the cysteine, ends with the phenylalanine, and has 15 residues. Solely the CDR3 DNA is kept, with 45 bases framed from the first base. General study outcomes and caveats: The ex vivo response was dominated by HLA-C-restricted CMV-specific TCR beta clonotypes, which also provided the single most frequent clonotype in two of eight donors. In both this cohort and an independent cohort of a few hundred donors, the cumulative frequency of public TCR beta family members distinguished carriers of CMV infection plus the relevant HLA type.

Sequencing was performed on an Illumina HiSeq 1500. TCRdb reanalyzed the raw reads on its own, using fastp at Q25 for trimming and MiXCR for clone calling, and kept in-frame beta chains. All rows with the same CDR3 protein become a single entry with the most common DNA and genes. The sample profile shows about 100,000 distinct CDR3 sequences; 23% of them were found once. The top ten clonotypes cover roughly two fifths of the sample. This sequence originates from a human donor in good health (CMV status not recorded). Some clones in this sample may be carry-over from other donors' samples. The sample taken for sequencing was CD8+ T cells from PBMCs. Recombination joined TRBV12-3 or TRBV12-4 with TRBJ1-6; no confident D gene assignment can be made. The CDR3 reads CASSRSSPLGSPLHF. The sequenced DNA is TGTGCCAGCAGCCGAAGTTCTCCCTTGGGTTCACCCCTCCACTTT.